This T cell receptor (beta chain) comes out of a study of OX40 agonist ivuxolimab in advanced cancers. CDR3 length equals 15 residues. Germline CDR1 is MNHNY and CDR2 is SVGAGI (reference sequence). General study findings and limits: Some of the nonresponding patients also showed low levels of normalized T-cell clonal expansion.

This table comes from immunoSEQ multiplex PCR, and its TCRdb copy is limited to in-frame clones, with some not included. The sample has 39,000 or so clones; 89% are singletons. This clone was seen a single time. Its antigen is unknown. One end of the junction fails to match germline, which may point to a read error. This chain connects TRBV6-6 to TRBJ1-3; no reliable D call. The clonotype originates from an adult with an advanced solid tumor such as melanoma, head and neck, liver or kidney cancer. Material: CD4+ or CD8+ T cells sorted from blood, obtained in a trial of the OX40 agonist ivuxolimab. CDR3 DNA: TGTGCCAGCAATTACGGGGTGGATTCTGGAAACACCATATATTTT. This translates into CASNYGVDSGNTIYF.